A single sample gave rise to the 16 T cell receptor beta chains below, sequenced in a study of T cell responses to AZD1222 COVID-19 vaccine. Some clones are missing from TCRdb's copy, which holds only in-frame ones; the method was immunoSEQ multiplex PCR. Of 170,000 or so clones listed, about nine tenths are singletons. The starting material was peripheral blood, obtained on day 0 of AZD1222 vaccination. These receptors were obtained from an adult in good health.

As DNA, the CDR3 is TGTGCCAGCAGCCAAAATAGCGGTTCCTACAATGAGCAGTTCTTC. Its translation: CASSQNSGSYNEQFF. The chain joins TRBV3-1 (or the pseudogene TRBV3-2) to TRBJ2-1, with D possibly matching TRBD2 (6 bases). CDR1 and CDR2 (germline): LGHDT, YNNKEL (reference sequence). The CDR3 is 15 amino acids. V lost 2 bases and J 1 base, leaving 9 bases between the germline ends.

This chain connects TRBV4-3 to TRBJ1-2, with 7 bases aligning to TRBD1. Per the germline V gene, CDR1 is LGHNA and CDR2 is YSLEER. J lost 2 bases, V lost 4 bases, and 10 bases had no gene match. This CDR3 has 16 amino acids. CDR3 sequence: CASSLWTGPGNYGYTF. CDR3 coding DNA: TGCGCCAGCAGCCTCTGGACAGGCCCAGGGAACTATGGCTACACCTTC.

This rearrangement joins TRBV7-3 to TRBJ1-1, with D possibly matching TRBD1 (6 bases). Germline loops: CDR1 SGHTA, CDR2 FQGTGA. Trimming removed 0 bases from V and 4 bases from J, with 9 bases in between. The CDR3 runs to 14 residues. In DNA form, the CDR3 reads TGTGCCAGCAGCTTAACAGGGGGTACCACTGAAGCTTTCTTT. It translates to CASSLTGGTTEAFF.

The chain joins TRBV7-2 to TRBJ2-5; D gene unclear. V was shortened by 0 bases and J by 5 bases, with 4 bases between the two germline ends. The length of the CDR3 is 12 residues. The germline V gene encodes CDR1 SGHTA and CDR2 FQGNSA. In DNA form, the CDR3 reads TGTGCCAGCAGCTTAGCGTCGGAGACCCAGTACTTC. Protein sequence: CASSLASETQYF.

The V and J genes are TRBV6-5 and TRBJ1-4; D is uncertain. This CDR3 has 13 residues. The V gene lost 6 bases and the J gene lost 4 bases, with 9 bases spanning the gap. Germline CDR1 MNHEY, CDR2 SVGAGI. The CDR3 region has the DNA TGTGCCAGCAGCTCCACTCGTAATGAAAAACTGTTTTTT. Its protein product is CASSSTRNEKLFF.

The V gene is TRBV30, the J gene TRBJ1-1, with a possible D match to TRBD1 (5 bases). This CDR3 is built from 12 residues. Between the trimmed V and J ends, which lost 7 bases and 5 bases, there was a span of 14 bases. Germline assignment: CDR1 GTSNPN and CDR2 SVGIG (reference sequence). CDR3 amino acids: CAYQGGGTEAFF. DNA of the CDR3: TGTGCCTATCAGGGTGGAGGGACTGAAGCTTTCTTT.

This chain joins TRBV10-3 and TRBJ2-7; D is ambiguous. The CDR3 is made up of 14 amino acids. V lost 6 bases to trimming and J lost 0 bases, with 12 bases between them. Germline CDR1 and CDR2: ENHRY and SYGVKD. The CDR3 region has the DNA TGTGCCATCAGGGCAGCTGAGAGCTCCTACGAGCAGTACTTC. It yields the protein CAIRAAESSYEQYF.

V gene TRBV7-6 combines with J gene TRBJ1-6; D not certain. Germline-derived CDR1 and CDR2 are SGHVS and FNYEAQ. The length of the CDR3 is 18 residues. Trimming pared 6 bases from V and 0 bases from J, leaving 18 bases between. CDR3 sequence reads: CASSTDGPSSSYNSPLHF. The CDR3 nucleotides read TGTGCCAGCAGTACCGACGGCCCCAGTAGCTCCTATAATTCACCCCTCCACTTT.

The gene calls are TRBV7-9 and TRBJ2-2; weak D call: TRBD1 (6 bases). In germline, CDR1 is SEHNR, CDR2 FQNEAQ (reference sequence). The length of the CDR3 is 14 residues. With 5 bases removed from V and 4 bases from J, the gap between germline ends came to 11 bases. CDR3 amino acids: CASSQRQVTGELFF. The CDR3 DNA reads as TGTGCCAGCAGCCAACGACAGGTCACCGGGGAGCTGTTTTTT.

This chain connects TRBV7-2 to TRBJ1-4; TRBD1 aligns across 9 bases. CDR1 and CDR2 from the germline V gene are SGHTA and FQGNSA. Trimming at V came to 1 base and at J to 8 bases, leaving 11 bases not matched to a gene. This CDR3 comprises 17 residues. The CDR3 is CASSLVGSGTGTEKLFF. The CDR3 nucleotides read TGTGCCAGCAGCTTAGTTGGGAGTGGGACAGGGACGGAAAAACTGTTTTTT. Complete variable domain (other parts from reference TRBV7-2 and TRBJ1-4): GAGVSQSPSNKVTEKGKDVELRCDPISGHTALYWYRQSLGQGLEFLIYFQGNSAPDKSGLPSDRFSAERTGGSVSTLTIQRTQQEDSAVYLCASSLVGSGTGTEKLFFGSGTQLSVL.

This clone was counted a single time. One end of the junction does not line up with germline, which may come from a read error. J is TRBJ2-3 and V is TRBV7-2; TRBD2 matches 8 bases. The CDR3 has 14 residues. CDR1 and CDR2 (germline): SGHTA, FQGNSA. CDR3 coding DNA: TGTGCCAGCGGTTTAGCGGGGCCGGGAGATGCGCAGTATTTT. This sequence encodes CASGLAGPGDAQYF.

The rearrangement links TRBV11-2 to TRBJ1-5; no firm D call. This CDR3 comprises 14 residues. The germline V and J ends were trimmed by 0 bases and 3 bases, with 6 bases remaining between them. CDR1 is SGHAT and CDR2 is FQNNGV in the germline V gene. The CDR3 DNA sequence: TGTGCCAGCAGCTTAGACAGCTACAATCAGCCCCAGCATTTT. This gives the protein CASSLDSYNQPQHF.

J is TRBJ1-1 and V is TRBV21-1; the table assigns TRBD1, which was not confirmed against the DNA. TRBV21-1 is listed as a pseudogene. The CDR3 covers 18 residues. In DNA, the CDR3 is TGTGCCAGCAGCCACCCGGGACAGGGAACCCCGAGGAACACTGAAGCTTTCTTT. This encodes CASSHPGQGTPRNTEAFF.

This chain's CDR3 is CASSESLAGVADTQYF. CDR3 DNA sequence: TGCGCCAGCAGTGAGTCCCTAGCGGGGGTCGCAGATACGCAGTATTTT. V usage is TRBV10-2 and J usage is TRBJ2-3; the match to TRBD2 covers 10 bases. Germline CDR1 and CDR2: WSHSY and SAAADI. This CDR3 has 16 residues. The junction had 4 bases not matched to a gene; V was cut back by 0 bases and J by 4 bases.

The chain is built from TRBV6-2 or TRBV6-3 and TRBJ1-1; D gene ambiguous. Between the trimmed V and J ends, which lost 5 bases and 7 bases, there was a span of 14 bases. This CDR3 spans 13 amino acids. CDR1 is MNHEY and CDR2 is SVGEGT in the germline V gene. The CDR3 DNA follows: TGTGCCAGCAGTCAAGATGGAGTGGGTGAAGCTTTCTTT. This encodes CASSQDGVGEAFF.

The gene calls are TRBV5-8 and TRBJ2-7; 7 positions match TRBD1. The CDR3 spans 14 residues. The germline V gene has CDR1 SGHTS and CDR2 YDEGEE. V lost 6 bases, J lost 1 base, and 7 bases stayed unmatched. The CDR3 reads CASTRQGSSYEQYF. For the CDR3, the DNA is TGTGCCAGCACCCGACAGGGTAGTTCCTACGAGCAGTACTTC.